This T cell receptor beta chain was recorded in a study of OX40 agonist ivuxolimab in advanced cancers. For the wider study: Ivuxolimab, which targeted the costimulatory receptor OX40 (CD134), was an agonistic, fully human IgG2 monoclonal antibody. Intravenous ivuxolimab was administered to patients every 2 weeks at six dose levels: 0.01, 0.1, 0.3, 1.5, 3 and 10 mg/kg. Of the roughly 51 patients in dose escalation, some 20 had hepatocellular carcinoma, about 15 had melanoma, 9 had renal cell carcinoma and 9 had head and neck cancer. The dose-escalation cohort was around 83% male with a mean age of roughly 60 years, ranging from about 23 to 85. Prior anti-PD-1, anti-PD-L1 or anti-CTLA-4 therapy was permitted, and checkpoint inhibitors had been received by under 50% of dose-escalation patients. Three dose-escalation patients achieved partial responses, one with hepatocellular carcinoma and two with cutaneous melanoma. Peripheral TCRbeta sequencing was intended to test whether TCR sequence diversity was altered and clonal T-cell expansion was caused by ivuxolimab. The paper reports the monotherapy dose-escalation portion (N = 52 patients) of the phase I ivuxolimab trial. Summary of the overall study and its limitations: In the 0.1-3.0 mg/kg groups, partial responders had among the lowest normalized peripheral clonal expansion, particularly in CD8+ T cells. Which antigens the clonally expanded peripheral T cells were specific for was not determined. After ivuxolimab, more expanded clones were found on average in CD8+ T cells than in CD4+ T cells. Low levels of normalized T-cell clonal expansion were also seen in some nonresponding patients. At doses from 0.1 to 3.0 mg/kg, clonal expansion was seen in both CD4+ and CD8+ blood T cells between baseline and week 6.

Genomic DNA was extracted from sorted cells for sequencing of the TCRbeta CDR3 region. The immunoSEQ Assay was used for sequencing of TCRbeta CDR3 regions. What TCRdb holds here is the immuneACCESS table cut down to in-frame rearrangements. Part of the clones is not present; checked against another copy, under half of the missing clones reflect an unresolved V gene, and the others are unexplained. A total of 65,000 to 90,000 clones appear in this sample, approximately 90% of them only once. Of the sample, 0.45% to 0.55% falls within the top ten clones. V was cut back by 5 bases and J by 1 base, leaving a gap of 8 bases between them. The CDR3 runs 13 residues from the cysteine to the phenylalanine. Of the read, only the CDR3 DNA is kept; its 39 bases are in frame from base 1. CDR1 and CDR2 are read off the germline V gene (reference sequence) as SGHAT and FQDESV. In regard to this clone: Which antigen it targets is not known. No quality values exist for individual bases; no much larger clone is one base distant.

The trial excluded patients who had a history of autoimmune disease or who were on systemic immunosuppression. Peripheral blood for TCR sequencing was collected from all dose cohorts at baseline, on cycle 4 day 1, and on cycle 7 day 1. The samples were taken from a phase I, first-in-human, multicenter, open-label dose-escalation trial of ivuxolimab. Adults with locally advanced or metastatic melanoma, renal cell carcinoma, hepatocellular carcinoma or head and neck squamous cell carcinoma were enrolled in the trial. Before TCR sequencing, CD4+ T cells and CD8+ T cells were sorted from peripheral blood as separate populations.

The specimen comprised CD4+ or CD8+ T cells sorted from blood, sampled in a trial of the OX40 agonist ivuxolimab. The TCR originated in an adult with an advanced solid tumor such as melanoma, head and neck, liver or kidney cancer. The rearranged segments are TRBV11-1 and TRBJ1-1, with no D gene named confidently. This receptor carries the CDR3 CASSHPGNTEAFF. The DNA reads TGTGCCAGCAGCCACCCCGGGAACACTGAAGCTTTCTTT.